Following are 15 T cell receptor beta chains from one sample sequenced in a study of T cell repertoires in cytomegalovirus infection. TCRdb analysed the reads with MiXCR anew, one entry per CDR3 protein. The sample gives approximately 350,000 distinct CDR3 sequences, roughly 36% of which show up once; roughly 14% is in the top ten. The antigens of these receptors remain unknown. This sample comprised cultured PBMCs, obtained from culture after CMV antigen stimulation. The receptors derive from a human donor in good health (CMV status not recorded). Some clones in this sample may be carry-over from other donors' samples.

The rearrangement uses TRBV9 and TRBJ2-7, with a weak D call TRBD1 (6 bases). V was clipped by 0 bases and J by 2 bases, with 15 bases between them. CDR3 length: 16 residues. The germline V gene encodes CDR1 SGDLS and CDR2 YYNGEE. The CDR3 coding sequence is TGTGCCAGCAGCGTAGGAACCGGGACAATTCCCTACGAGCAGTACGTC. It encodes CASSVGTGTIPYEQYV.

The rearrangement links TRBV4-1 to TRBJ1-5; D gene ambiguous. V dropped 1 base and J dropped 7 bases, with 20 bases sitting between them. Per the germline V gene, CDR1 is MGHRA and CDR2 is YSYEKL. The CDR3 is made up of 17 amino acids. In DNA, the CDR3 is TGCGCCAGCAGCCAAGTTGTTGGTCGCCAGTCCAACCAGCCCCAGCATTTT. Translated: CASSQVVGRQSNQPQHF.

V gene TRBV7-2 combines with J gene TRBJ1-1, with D tentatively TRBD1 (5 bases). This CDR3 has 14 amino acids. V was shortened by 4 bases and J by 5 bases, with 14 bases between the two germline ends. Germline CDR1 and CDR2: SGHTA and FQGNSA. The CDR3 DNA follows: TGTGCCAGCAGCTATCCAGGGCATTGGACTGAAGCTTTCTTT. It codes for CASSYPGHWTEAFF.

V is TRBV24-1 and J is TRBJ2-1, with 14 bases lining up with TRBD2. After removal of 4 bases from V and 8 bases from J, the junction contained 9 bases not matched to a gene. CDR1 and CDR2 from the germline V gene are KGHDR and SFDVKD. The CDR3 loop spans 17 amino acids. CDR3 amino acids: CATSDRRLAGGWDEQFF. The CDR3 DNA follows: TGTGCCACCAGTGACCGCCGACTAGCGGGAGGGTGGGATGAGCAGTTCTTC.

This clonotype was seen repeatedly, ten times or more. The chain combines TRBV7-2 with TRBJ2-5, with 10 bases aligning to TRBD2. Germline V gene data show CDR1 as SGHTA and CDR2 as FQGNSA. J gave up 2 bases and V 4 bases, and 10 bases lay outside the gene matches. CDR3 size: 17 residues. The CDR3 spells CASSSLREAGGQETQYF. CDR3 DNA: TGTGCCAGCAGCTCCCTTAGAGAAGCGGGAGGGCAAGAGACCCAGTACTTC.

This clonotype was counted only a few times. The chain combines TRBV20-1 with TRBJ2-1, with TRBD2 matching over 11 bases. The CDR3 runs 20 residues. V lost 5 bases to trimming and J lost 4 bases; unmatched junction nucleotides: 22. In germline, CDR1 is DFQATT, CDR2 SNEGSKA (reference sequence). In nucleotides, the CDR3 is TGCAGTGCTGCCCCAACAGAGCGAAAGACTAGCGGGACTCCGTACAATGAGCAGTTCTTC. Protein product: CSAAPTERKTSGTPYNEQFF.

CDR3: CASSLKGTVTGELFF. DNA of the CDR3: TGTGCCAGCAGCTTAAAGGGGACAGTTACCGGGGAGCTGTTTTTT. This chain uses TRBV7-2 with TRBJ2-2, with 7 bases fitting TRBD1. V lost 2 bases to trimming and J lost 5 bases; unmatched junction nucleotides: 5. In germline, CDR1 is SGHTA, CDR2 FQGNSA. This CDR3 has 15 residues.

The chain uses TRBV7-9 and TRBJ1-1; no definite D call. The CDR3 runs to 13 residues. Trimming cost V 10 bases and J 1 base, with 13 bases left between them. CDR1 and CDR2 from the germline V gene are SEHNR and FQNEAQ (reference sequence). For the CDR3, the DNA is TGTGCCACCAGAGCTAACACGAACACTGAAGCTTTCTTT. It yields the protein CATRANTNTEAFF. The entire variable domain, with the rest obtained from reference TRBV7-9 and TRBJ1-1, is as follows: DTGVSQNPRHKITKRGQNVTFRCDPISEHNRLYWYRQTLGQGPEFLTYFQNEAQLEKSRLLSDRFSAERPKGSFSTLEIQRTEQGDSAMYLCATRANTNTEAFFGQGTRLTVV.

The chain has TRBV28 and TRBJ2-3; D gene uncertain. The CDR3 runs to 16 residues. The germline CDR1 and CDR2 sequences are MDHEN and SYDVKM. Trimming shortened V by 4 bases and J by 6 bases, and 20 bases separated the two germline ends. As DNA, the CDR3 is TGTGCCAGCAGTTCACCAGTTGGGCCAGCGAGTGATACGCAGTATTTT. Protein: CASSSPVGPASDTQYF.

This chain links TRBV6-5 with TRBJ1-1, with TRBD1 matching 9 bases. Trimming at V came to 2 bases and at J to 5 bases, leaving 6 bases not matched to a gene. Per the germline V gene, CDR1 is MNHEY and CDR2 is SVGAGI. This CDR3 has 15 amino acids. CDR3: CASSYQTTGGTEAFF. Written as DNA, the CDR3 is TGTGCCAGCAGTTACCAGACGACAGGGGGGACTGAAGCTTTCTTT.

The V call is TRBV7-2, the J call TRBJ2-7; D possibly corresponds to TRBD2 (6 bases). This CDR3 comprises 12 residues. The V gene's germline CDR1 is SGHTA and CDR2 FQGNSA. The V end lost 4 bases, the J end lost 7 bases, and 11 bases lay between the germline ends. CDR3 region: CASSSTRGEQYF. DNA for the CDR3: TGTGCCAGCAGCTCGACTAGAGGGGAGCAGTACTTC.

There are a few counts of this clonotype. The genes are TRBV7-2 and TRBJ2-4; the D is unclear. V was trimmed by 5 bases and J by 6 bases, leaving 5 bases between them. The CDR3 loop spans 11 amino acids. Germline V gives CDR1 SGHTA, CDR2 FQGNSA. CDR3 protein: CASSPSNIQYF. The CDR3 DNA sequence: TGTGCCAGCAGCCCTTCAAACATTCAGTACTTC.

This chain uses TRBV27 with TRBJ1-4; 9 nucleotides match TRBD1. The J segment lost 7 bases and the V segment lost 8 bases, leaving 5 bases of the junction unmatched. The CDR3 covers 13 residues. Germline assignment: CDR1 MNHEY and CDR2 SMNVEV (reference sequence). For the CDR3, the DNA is TGTGCCAGCCGGGACAGGGTTACTGAAAAACTGTTTTTT. This codes for CASRDRVTEKLFF.

The V gene is TRBV9, the J gene TRBJ1-1; TRBD1 matches 11 bases. Germline values: CDR1 SGDLS, CDR2 YYNGEE. V shed 5 bases and J 11 bases; nucleotides not matched to a gene: 14. The CDR3 is 15 residues long. The CDR3 region has the DNA TGTGCCAGCAGTGACCGGCTTGGACAGGGGGCGATGGCTTTCTTT. As protein: CASSDRLGQGAMAFF.

The chain is built from TRBV29-1 and TRBJ1-2; D unresolved. V dropped 4 bases and J dropped 2 bases, with 8 bases sitting between them. The CDR3 has 12 amino acids. Germline loops: CDR1 SQVTM, CDR2 ANQGSEA. The CDR3, as DNA: TGCAGCGTTGGTGGCAGAAACTATGGCTACACCTTC. Its protein is CSVGGRNYGYTF.